The following is a T cell receptor (beta chain) sequence with its context. The antigen is not known. The treatment here: approximately nine-day PBMC culture with coronavirus spike peptide pools or control peptides (ViraFEST assay). This sample is part of a study of vaccination and CD4 T cells after COVID-19. Study-wide results and limits: SARS-CoV-2-reactive clonotype medians increased from roughly 19 to 38, not significantly.

The Oncomine TCR Beta short-read assay generated sequence data from the DNA of cultured CD4+ T cells. Via MiXCR, TCRdb re-called the PCR reads, giving one row per CDR3 protein. The sample includes roughly 9,300 distinct CDR3 sequences, 45% to 70% seen only once; the top ten take about a sixth. Trimming removed 5 bases from V and 3 bases from J, with 8 bases in between. The germline V gene has CDR1 DFQATT and CDR2 SNEGSKA (reference sequence). This CDR3 has 12 amino acids. The chain links TRBV20-1 to TRBJ1-5; D gene uncertain. The sequencing sample was made of CD4+ T cells from blood, cultured in vitro. This receptor was identified in a human donor who had recovered from COVID-19. In nucleotides, the CDR3 is TGCAGTGCTGGCTACCTCAATCAGCCCCAGCATTTT. This translates into CSAGYLNQPQHF.